Presented here are 28 T cell receptor beta chains from one specimen sequenced in a study of T cells after yellow fever vaccination. MiXCR, applied by TCRdb to the 5' RACE reads, yields one record per CDR3 protein. Of 150,000 to 200,000 distinct CDR3 sequences listed, around 9% are singletons. The starting material was CD8+ T cells sorted from PBMCs, obtained 45 days after the yellow fever booster vaccination. The source is a man between 18 and 29 years old who received the YFV17D yellow fever vaccine.

This clonotype was seen a handful of times. The chain carries TRBV7-9 and TRBJ2-5, with D possibly being TRBD2 (6 bases). The CDR3 contains 14 residues. V lost 1 base to trimming and J lost 4 bases, with 10 bases between them. The germline V gene encodes CDR1 SEHNR and CDR2 FQNEAQ (reference sequence). In DNA form, the CDR3 reads TGTGCCAGCAGCTTAGTAGGACTATCAGAGACCCAGTACTTC. Encoded protein: CASSLVGLSETQYF. Full variable domain (rest looked up from reference TRBV7-9 and TRBJ2-5): DTGVSQNPRHKITKRGQNVTFRCDPISEHNRLYWYRQTLGQGPEFLTYFQNEAQLEKSRLLSDRFSAERPKGSFSTLEIQRTEQGDSAMYLCASSLVGLSETQYFGPGTRLLVL.

This clonotype was seen only a few times. This rearrangement joins TRBV4-1 to TRBJ1-1; D not resolved. Trimming stripped 5 bases from V and 2 bases from J, with 21 bases between. Germline CDR1 reads MGHRA; CDR2 reads YSYEKL. This CDR3 spans 17 amino acids. CDR3 residues: CASSVRMCCTDNTEAFF. CDR3 nucleotides: TGCGCCAGCAGCGTTCGAATGTGCTGCACAGATAACACTGAAGCTTTCTTT.

This sequence joins TRBV4-3 and TRBJ1-2, with D hard to call. Per germline, CDR1 LGHNA and CDR2 YSLEER. The CDR3 has 17 amino acids. Trimming shortened V by 0 bases and J by 4 bases, and 18 bases separated the two germline ends. This CDR3 reads CASSQDLTDSWSYGYTF. CDR3 in DNA: TGCGCCAGCAGCCAAGATCTCACCGATTCATGGAGCTATGGCTACACCTTC.

The chain recombines TRBV7-9 with TRBJ1-5, with 10 bases lining up with TRBD1. CDR1 is SEHNR and CDR2 is FQNEAQ in the germline V gene (reference sequence). The CDR3 spans 16 residues. V dropped 4 bases and J dropped 3; count of bases not matched to a gene: 6. The CDR3 region is CASSSTGTGDNQPQHF. CDR3 bases: TGTGCCAGCAGCTCCACCGGGACAGGGGACAATCAGCCCCAGCATTTT.

The sample holds many counts of this clonotype. This chain links TRBV5-1 with TRBJ1-4; tentatively, D is TRBD1 (5 bases). Germline V gene sequence: CDR1 SGHRS, CDR2 YFSETQ. V shed 2 bases and J shed 8 bases, with 7 bases lying between them. The CDR3 loop spans 12 amino acids. The CDR3 here is CASSFGDEKLFF. CDR3 DNA: TGCGCCAGCAGCTTCGGGGACGAAAAACTGTTTTTT.

This clonotype occurred many times. The rearrangement uses TRBV12-3 or TRBV12-4 and TRBJ1-5, with D perhaps matching TRBD1 (5 bases). This CDR3 is built from 13 residues. Deletions cut 3 bases from V and 7 bases from J, with 10 bases between. The CDR3 sequence: CASSFVGDQPQHF. The CDR3 region has the DNA TGTGCCAGCAGTTTTGTCGGGGACCAGCCCCAGCATTTT.

This clonotype was seen a handful of times. The V and J genes are TRBV19 and TRBJ2-7; TRBD1 is a possible D gene (5 bases). V gave up 5 bases and J gave up 1 base, with 12 bases separating them. The CDR3 covers 14 residues. Per the germline V gene, CDR1 is LNHDA and CDR2 is SQIVND (reference sequence). CDR3 sequence: CASSLTGSSYEQYV. The CDR3 coding sequence is TGTGCCAGTAGTCTAACAGGTTCTTCCTACGAGCAGTACGTC.

The chain has TRBV9 and TRBJ1-5; possible D gene TRBD1, 6 bases. The CDR3 runs 16 residues. Trimming left V 0 bases short and J 0 bases short, with 10 bases between. Germline-derived CDR1 and CDR2 are SGDLS and YYNGEE. The chain's CDR3 is CASSVGTGLSNQPQHF. CDR3 nucleotide sequence: TGTGCCAGCAGCGTAGGCACAGGGCTTAGCAATCAGCCCCAGCATTTT.

The J gene is TRBJ2-4, the V gene TRBV29-1; no clear D. V shed 8 bases and J shed 7 bases, with 15 bases lying between them. This CDR3 is built from 12 residues. Looked up from germline, CDR1 is SQVTM and CDR2 is ANQGSEA. As DNA, the CDR3 is TGCAGCTGCTTGGGCTACGACAACATTCAGTACTTC. Amino acid sequence: CSCLGYDNIQYF.

The CDR3 loop is CASSQNPAANEKLFF. CDR3 DNA: TGCGCCAGCAGCCAAAACCCTGCGGCTAATGAAAAACTGTTTTTT. The chain recombines TRBV4-1 with TRBJ1-4, with D unresolved. Trimming shortened V by 2 bases and J by 3 bases, and 10 bases separated the two germline ends. CDR1 MGHRA and CDR2 YSYEKL come from the germline V gene. This CDR3 region has 15 residues.

The chain employs TRBV10-3 and TRBJ1-2, with D perhaps TRBD1 (6 bases). Germline V lookup: CDR1 ENHRY, CDR2 SYGVKD. The CDR3 has 11 amino acids. V lost 7 bases and J lost 5, with 8 bases in between. This CDR3 reads CAIKGGYGYTF. CDR3 DNA: TGTGCCATCAAAGGGGGATATGGCTACACCTTC.

The sample holds a few counts of this clonotype. V and J are TRBV7-6 and TRBJ2-7; 8 nucleotides agree with TRBD1. V lost 5 bases, J lost 0 bases, and 9 bases stayed unmatched. CDR3 length: 16 residues. Germline lookup yields CDR1 SGHVS and CDR2 FNYEAQ. The CDR3 nucleotides read TGTGCCAGCAGCCCCCCCGGGACAGGCCTCTCCTACGAGCAGTACTTC. Translated: CASSPPGTGLSYEQYF.

This clonotype was seen a handful of times. This sequence joins TRBV10-3 and TRBJ1-5; D is unclear. Trimming stripped 6 bases from V and 0 bases from J, with 6 bases between. CDR3 size: 13 residues. CDR1 ENHRY and CDR2 SYGVKD come from the germline V gene. Written as DNA, the CDR3 is TGTGCCATCAGCCAAGATAGCAATCAGCCCCAGCATTTT. It is translated as CAISQDSNQPQHF.

The rearrangement links TRBV4-1 to TRBJ2-7, with 9 nucleotides matching TRBD1. Trimming cost V 1 base and J 2 bases; bases outside gene matches: 6. The CDR3 is 16 amino acids. In germline, CDR1 is MGHRA, CDR2 YSYEKL. The CDR3 DNA sequence: TGCGCCAGCAGCCAAGCCCCCGGGACAGGGCCCTACGAGCAGTACTTC. It encodes CASSQAPGTGPYEQYF.

This clonotype was seen a handful of times. The rearrangement links TRBV11-2 to TRBJ2-3; D is unresolved. Trimming removed 4 bases from V and 1 base from J, with 12 bases in between. The CDR3 sequence is 15 residues long. Germline CDR1 reads SGHAT; CDR2 reads FQNNGV. Here the CDR3 reads CASSSARVGTDTQYF. CDR3 nucleotide sequence: TGTGCCAGCAGCTCCGCTCGAGTGGGCACAGATACGCAGTATTTT.

This rearrangement joins TRBV7-9 to TRBJ1-5; no clear D. The CDR3 sequence is 13 residues long. The germline V gene encodes CDR1 SEHNR and CDR2 FQNEAQ (reference sequence). V shed 3 bases and J shed 6 bases, with 9 bases lying between them. CDR3 in DNA: TGTGCCAGCAGCTTGGGAGACGGTCAGCCCCAGCATTTT. Translating gives CASSLGDGQPQHF.

This clonotype was seen at least ten times. The chain recombines TRBV5-1 with TRBJ2-3; D is uncertain. Germline CDR1 and CDR2: SGHRS and YFSETQ. V was pared by 0 bases and J by 1 base, with 9 bases between. This CDR3 comprises 15 residues. The CDR3 DNA follows: TGCGCCAGCAGCTTGGAATTGTTACGCACAGATACGCAGTATTTT. Protein: CASSLELLRTDTQYF.

In its sample, this clonotype was seen many times. The rearrangement links TRBV28 to TRBJ2-3; D may be TRBD1 or TRBD2 (5 bases each). CDR3 size: 16 residues. V was cut by 5 bases and J by 7 bases, with 22 bases left in between. The germline CDR1 and CDR2 sequences are MDHEN and SYDVKM. The CDR3 coding sequence is TGTGCCAGCAGTCCCCGCCCCGGGACCCAACTTTATACGCAGTATTTT. It yields the protein CASSPRPGTQLYTQYF. Complete variable domain (other parts from reference TRBV28 and TRBJ2-3): DVKVTQSSRYLVKRTGEKVFLECVQDMDHENMFWYRQDPGLGLRLIYFSYDVKMKEKGDIPEGYSVSREKKERFSLILESASTNQTSMYLCASSPRPGTQLYTQYFGPGTRLTVL.

This clonotype has only a few counts. The V gene is TRBV4-1, the J gene TRBJ2-7, with 7 bases matching TRBD2. V shed 0 bases and J 5 bases; nucleotides not matched to a gene: 7. The CDR3 covers 15 residues. The germline CDR1 and CDR2 sequences are MGHRA and YSYEKL. This CDR3 is CASSQDGAGGDEQYF. The CDR3 DNA follows: TGCGCCAGCAGCCAAGATGGGGCTGGGGGGGACGAGCAGTACTTC.

This clonotype was observed a few times. J is TRBJ2-1 and V is TRBV7-9; possibly TRBD1 for D (5 bases). In germline, CDR1 is SEHNR, CDR2 FQNEAQ (reference sequence). The V and J ends lost 3 bases and 1 base respectively, with 7 bases between them. The CDR3 loop spans 14 amino acids. This chain's CDR3 is CASSFRQSYNEQFF. The CDR3 DNA sequence: TGTGCCAGCAGCTTTCGACAGTCCTACAATGAGCAGTTCTTC.

This clonotype was observed a handful of times. This chain connects TRBV9 to TRBJ2-1, with D unresolved. Germline V gene lookup returns CDR1 SGDLS and CDR2 YYNGEE. The CDR3 is 13 residues long. V was cut by 4 bases and J by 9 bases, with 14 bases left in between. The CDR3 here is CASSPRFVGEQFF. In nucleotides, the CDR3 is TGTGCCAGCAGCCCCCGGTTCGTAGGTGAGCAGTTCTTC. Combining the CDR3 with reference TRBV9 and TRBJ2-1 gives the whole variable domain DSGVTQTPKHLITATGQRVTLRCSPRSGDLSVYWYQQSLDQGLQFLIQYYNGEERAKGNILERFSAQQFPDLHSELNLSSLELGDSALYFCASSPRFVGEQFFGPGTRLTVL.

There are a few counts of this clonotype. The chain has TRBV6-1 and TRBJ1-4, with a possible D match to TRBD1 (6 bases). The CDR3 length is 15 residues. The V and J ends lost 7 bases and 10 bases respectively, with 22 bases between them. Germline values: CDR1 MNHNS, CDR2 SASEGT. CDR3 sequence (DNA): TGTGCCAGCACCCCACCCGCGGGGGGCCTTGGAAAACTGTTTTTT. It specifies CASTPPAGGLGKLFF.

There are many counts of this clonotype. This sequence joins TRBV25-1 and TRBJ1-5; D gene unclear. Germline CDR1 and CDR2: MGHDK and SYGVNS. The CDR3 runs 12 residues. Trimming took 2 bases from V and 3 from J, leaving 2 bases between them. CDR3 amino acids: CASSEANQPQHF. The CDR3 bases are TGTGCCAGCAGTGAAGCCAATCAGCCCCAGCATTTT.

This clonotype was detected ten times or more. The chain is built from TRBV10-1 and TRBJ2-5; D is tentatively TRBD1 or TRBD2 (5 bases each). Trimming removed 5 bases from V and 3 bases from J, with 13 bases in between. The length of the CDR3 is 14 residues. Germline CDR1 is WNHNN and CDR2 is SYGVQD (reference sequence). The CDR3 spells CASSSGTGKETQYF. CDR3 bases: TGCGCCAGCAGTTCCGGGACGGGGAAAGAGACCCAGTACTTC.

J is TRBJ1-5 and V is TRBV24-1; a possible D gene is TRBD1 (6 bases). The V end was cut by 5 bases, the J end by 3 bases, with 10 bases between. CDR3 length equals 14 residues. Germline lookup yields CDR1 KGHDR and CDR2 SFDVKD. CDR3 nucleotide sequence: TGTGCCACCAGTGGAAGGGGGAACAATCAGCCCCAGCATTTT. It codes for CATSGRGNNQPQHF.

V is TRBV12-1 and J is TRBJ1-2; the table's D call of TRBD1 was not tested on the DNA. TRBV12-1 is given as a pseudogene. The length of the CDR3 is 14 residues. The DNA of the CDR3 is TGTGCCCCGCCGCGGGGACAGGGTCGTTGTGGCTACACCTTC. Encoded protein: CAPPRGQGRCGYTF.

At least ten counts were recorded for this clonotype. V usage is TRBV6-5 and J usage is TRBJ2-5, with D perhaps matching TRBD2 (6 bases). CDR1 MNHEY and CDR2 SVGAGI come from the germline V gene. The CDR3 length is 14 residues. V lost 2 bases to trimming and J lost 2 bases, with 9 bases between them. The CDR3: CASSYTSTQETQYF. CDR3 in DNA: TGTGCCAGCAGTTACACTAGCACGCAAGAGACCCAGTACTTC.

This clonotype turned up a few times. The chain recombines TRBV7-9 with TRBJ2-5; D gene unclear. This CDR3 is 14 amino acids long. Germline V gene lookup returns CDR1 SEHNR and CDR2 FQNEAQ (reference sequence). The V end was cut by 2 bases, the J end by 2 bases, with 9 bases between. CDR3 bases: TGTGCCAGCAGCTTACCGCCAGCTCAAGAGACCCAGTACTTC. Translating gives CASSLPPAQETQYF.